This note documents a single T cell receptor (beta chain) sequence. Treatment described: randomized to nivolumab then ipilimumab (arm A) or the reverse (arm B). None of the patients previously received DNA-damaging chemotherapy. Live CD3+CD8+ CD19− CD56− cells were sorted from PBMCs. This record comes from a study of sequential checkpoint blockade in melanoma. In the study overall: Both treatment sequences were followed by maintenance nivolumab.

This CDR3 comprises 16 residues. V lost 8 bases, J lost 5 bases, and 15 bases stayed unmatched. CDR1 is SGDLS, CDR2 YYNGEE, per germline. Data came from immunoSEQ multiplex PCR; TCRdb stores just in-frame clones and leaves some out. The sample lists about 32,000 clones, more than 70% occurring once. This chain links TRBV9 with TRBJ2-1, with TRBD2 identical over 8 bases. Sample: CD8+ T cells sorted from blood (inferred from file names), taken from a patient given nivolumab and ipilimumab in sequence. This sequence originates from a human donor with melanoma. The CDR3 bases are TGTGCCAGTGACCATACCATAGCGGGGACAAACAATGAGCAGTTCTTC. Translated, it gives CASDHTIAGTNNEQFF.